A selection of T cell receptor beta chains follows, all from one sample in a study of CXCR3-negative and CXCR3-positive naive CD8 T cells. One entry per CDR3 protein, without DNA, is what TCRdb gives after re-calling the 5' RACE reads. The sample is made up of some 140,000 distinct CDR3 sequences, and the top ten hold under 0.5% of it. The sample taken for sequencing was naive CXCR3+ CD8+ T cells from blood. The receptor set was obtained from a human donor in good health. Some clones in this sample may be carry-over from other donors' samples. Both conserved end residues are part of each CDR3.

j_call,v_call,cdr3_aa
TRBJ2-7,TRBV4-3,CASSPHSSGYEQYF
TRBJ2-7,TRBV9,CASSPQGLAGGEQYF
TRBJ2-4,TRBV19,CASSIDGREKNIQYF
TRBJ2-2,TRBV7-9,CAIPDGPSSGELFF
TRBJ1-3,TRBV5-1,CASSLAVDSGVPSGNTIYF
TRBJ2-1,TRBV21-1,CATKQKKGTSGDNEQFF
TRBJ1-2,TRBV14,CASSQETDVYGYTF
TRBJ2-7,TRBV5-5,CASSLGFSYEQYF
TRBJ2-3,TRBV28,CASSFIPRTSGGTDTQYF
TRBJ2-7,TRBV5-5,CASSAYREAYEQYF
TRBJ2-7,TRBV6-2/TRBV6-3,CASSYSRVHEQYF
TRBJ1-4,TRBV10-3,CAISESAGINEKLFF
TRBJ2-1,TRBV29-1,CSGTGTGSNEQFF
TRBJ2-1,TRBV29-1,CSVGPGSYNEQFF
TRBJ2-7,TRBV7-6,CASRTDVLAGEFYF
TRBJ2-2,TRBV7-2,CASSESIAGATGELFF
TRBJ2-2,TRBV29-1,CSVLGGTGELFF
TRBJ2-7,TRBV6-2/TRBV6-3,CASSSEAGIYEQYF
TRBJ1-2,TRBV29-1,CSVPAAGSNYGYTF
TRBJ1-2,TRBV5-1,CASSSRGRGRENYGYTF
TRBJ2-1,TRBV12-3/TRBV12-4,CASSFPLLVGQFF
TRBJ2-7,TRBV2,CASSDPGQGVGYEQYF
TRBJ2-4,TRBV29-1,CSVEVGLNLAKNIQYF
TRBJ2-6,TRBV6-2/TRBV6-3,CASSSWTGGDVLTF
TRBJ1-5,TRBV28,CASSDRDADSNQPQHF
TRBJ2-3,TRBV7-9,CASSSPGQPTDTQYF
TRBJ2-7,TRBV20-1,CSARGTGSYEQYF
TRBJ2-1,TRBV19,CASSIVTQNEQFF
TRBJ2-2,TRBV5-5,CARSPGTGDTGELFF
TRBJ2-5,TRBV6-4,CASSETGLAGQETQYF
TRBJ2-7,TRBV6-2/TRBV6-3,CASSWTAGPSYEQYF
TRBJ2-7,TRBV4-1,CASRTGENQSPYEQYF
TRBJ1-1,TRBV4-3,CASSHREGWGTEAFF
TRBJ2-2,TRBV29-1,CSVESTGELFF
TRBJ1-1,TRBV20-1,CSAVRENTEAFF
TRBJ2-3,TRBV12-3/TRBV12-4,CASSPPTGFPDTQYF
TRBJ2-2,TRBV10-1,CASSEDRATGELFF
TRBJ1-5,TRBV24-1,CATTQGAGQPQHF
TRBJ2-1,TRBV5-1,CASSPPSMNEQFF
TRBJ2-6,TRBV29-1,CSVEEGQDSSGANVLTF
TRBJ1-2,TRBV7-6,CASSLAETGAGGYTF
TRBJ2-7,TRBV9,CASSVDDRWVYEQNF
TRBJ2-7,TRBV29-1,CSTRDGGDFSEQYF
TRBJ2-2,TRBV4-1,CASSHPGTGGSGELFF
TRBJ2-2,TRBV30,CAWSGLAGTNTGELFF
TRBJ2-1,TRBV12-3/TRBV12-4,CASSLEGGLYNEQFF
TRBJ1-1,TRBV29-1,CSGVTANTEAFF
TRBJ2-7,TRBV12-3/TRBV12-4,CASSFDWTSGGYEQYF
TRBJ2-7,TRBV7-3,CASSLGPGNEQYF
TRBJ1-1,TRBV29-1,CSAWTGRGPEAFF
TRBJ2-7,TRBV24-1,CATSDGTDYEQYF
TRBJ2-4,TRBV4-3,CASSLGRGLNIQYF
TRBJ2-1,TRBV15,CATSRGGLGLAGYNEQFF
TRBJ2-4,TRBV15,CATSRDRDSAKNIQYF
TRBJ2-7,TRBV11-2,CASSFRQGLAPSYEQYF
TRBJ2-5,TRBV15,CATSRDLRGGGVETQYF
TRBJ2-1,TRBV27,CASSIIGQGIRNEQFF